One and the same sample provided the 15 T cell receptor beta chains below, sequenced in a study of cytomegalovirus exposure and HLA in healthy donors. With 60 Vbeta and 13 Jbeta primers, the PCR was carried out. Generated by immunoSEQ multiplex PCR, the TCRdb table keeps only in-frame clones and is missing some. The table shows more than 95,000 clones, with roughly 78% occurring only once. Sequencing input: PBMCs. All receptors come from a man aged 30-40 years in good health and CMV-seronegative.

The chain uses TRBV6-5 and TRBJ2-1; D is perhaps TRBD2 (6 bases). The CDR3 is 16 residues long. The V and J ends lost 0 bases and 8 bases respectively, with 17 bases between them. Per germline, CDR1 MNHEY and CDR2 SVGAGI. The CDR3 here is CASSYSTAGGTYEQFF. CDR3 nucleotides: TGTGCCAGCAGTTACTCGACAGCGGGTGGGACCTATGAGCAGTTCTTC.

The J gene is TRBJ1-2, the V gene TRBV5-5; D might be TRBD1 (5 bases). The V and J ends lost 0 bases and 8 bases respectively, with 8 bases between them. From germline, CDR1 is SGHKS and CDR2 YYEKEE (reference sequence). This CDR3 comprises 12 residues. The CDR3 nucleotides are TGTGCCAGCAGCTTGGGTGGGGGGGGCTACACCTTC. Translation: CASSLGGGGYTF.

This chain uses TRBV10-3 with TRBJ2-2; TRBD2 is a possible D gene (6 bases). The CDR3 has 16 amino acids. CDR1 and CDR2 (germline): ENHRY, SYGVKD. V lost 2 bases and J 5 bases, leaving 15 bases between the germline ends. The CDR3 loop is CAISEGGGARTGELFF. The CDR3 region has the DNA TGTGCCATCAGTGAGGGCGGAGGGGCGCGAACCGGGGAGCTGTTTTTT.

The chain joins TRBV4-2 to TRBJ2-7, with 9 bases that match TRBD2. V was clipped by 0 bases and J by 2 bases; unmatched bases: 11. In germline, CDR1 is LGHNA, CDR2 YNFKEQ. This CDR3 has 18 amino acids. CDR3: CASSQDRPSGAQPYEQYF. Here the CDR3 DNA reads TGTGCCAGCAGCCAAGATCGTCCTAGCGGGGCTCAACCCTACGAGCAGTACTTC.

The chain combines TRBV5-1 with TRBJ2-5; TRBD2 agrees at 8 bases. Trimming at V came to 4 bases and at J to 5 bases, leaving 13 bases not matched to a gene. Per germline, CDR1 SGHRS and CDR2 YFSETQ. This CDR3 has 16 amino acids. As DNA, the CDR3 is TGCGCCAGCAGCCCCGAGGGAGGCCAGCGGGGGGAGACCCAGTACTTC. This encodes CASSPEGGQRGETQYF.

The chain links TRBV28 to TRBJ1-5; D is undetermined. V was shortened by 5 bases and J by 6 bases, with 11 bases between the two germline ends. CDR1 and CDR2 (germline): MDHEN, SYDVKM. The CDR3 extends over 13 amino acids. The CDR3 protein is CASSPIRSQPQHF. In nucleotides, the CDR3 is TGTGCCAGCAGTCCTATACGGAGTCAGCCCCAGCATTTT. Full variable domain (remainder filled in from reference TRBV28 and TRBJ1-5): DVKVTQSSRYLVKRTGEKVFLECVQDMDHENMFWYRQDPGLGLRLIYFSYDVKMKEKGDIPEGYSVSREKKERFSLILESASTNQTSMYLCASSPIRSQPQHFGDGTRLSIL.

The chain has TRBV19 and TRBJ1-2, with a weak D call TRBD1 (5 bases). The CDR3 covers 13 residues. CDR1 and CDR2 (germline): LNHDA, SQIVND (reference sequence). This CDR3 reads CAAGGGADYGYTF. CDR3 DNA: TGTGCAGCTGGGGGAGGAGCGGACTATGGCTACACCTTC. The full variable domain, with the rest looked up from reference TRBV19 and TRBJ1-2, is DGGITQSPKYLFRKEGQNVTLSCEQNLNHDAMYWYRQDPGQGLRLIYYSQIVNDFQKGDIAEGYSVSREKKESFPLTVTSAQKNPTAFYLCAAGGGADYGYTFGSGTRLTVV.

This clone was picked up a small number of times. The rearrangement uses TRBV19 and TRBJ2-7; 8 positions match TRBD1. CDR1 LNHDA and CDR2 SQIVND come from the germline V gene (reference sequence). After removal of 5 bases from V and 6 bases from J, the junction contained 9 bases not matched to a gene. This CDR3 has 14 amino acids. CDR3 amino acids: CASSPLGQGGEQYF. CDR3 nucleotides: TGTGCCAGTAGTCCTCTTGGACAGGGAGGCGAGCAGTACTTC. Filled out from reference TRBV19 and TRBJ2-7, the complete variable domain reads DGGITQSPKYLFRKEGQNVTLSCEQNLNHDAMYWYRQDPGQGLRLIYYSQIVNDFQKGDIAEGYSVSREKKESFPLTVTSAQKNPTAFYLCASSPLGQGGEQYFGPGTRLTVT.

This chain connects TRBV5-6 to TRBJ1-3; D is possibly TRBD1 (5 bases). From germline, CDR1 is SGHDT and CDR2 YYEEEE. Trimming took off 0 bases at V and 3 bases at J, with 16 bases between the two ends. The CDR3 has 17 residues. The CDR3 reads CASSLGQTSIFGNTIYF. The CDR3 nucleotides read TGTGCCAGCAGCTTGGGACAGACTTCAATCTTTGGAAACACCATATATTTT.

The rearrangement joins TRBV5-1 to TRBJ1-2; 7 positions match TRBD1. CDR3 size: 15 residues. V lost 3 bases to trimming and J lost 3 bases; unmatched junction nucleotides: 8. The V gene's germline CDR1 is SGHRS and CDR2 YFSETQ. The CDR3 DNA reads TGCGCCAGCAGCTCCGAACCAGGACAGGACTATGGCTACACCTTC. Translating gives CASSSEPGQDYGYTF. Drawing the rest from reference TRBV5-1 and TRBJ1-2, the complete variable domain is KAGVTQTPRYLIKTRGQQVTLSCSPISGHRSVSWYQQTPGQGLQFLFEYFSETQRNKGNFPGRFSGRQFSNSRSEMNVSTLELGDSALYLCASSSEPGQDYGYTFGSGTRLTVV.

This clone appeared a single time. The chain uses TRBV9 and TRBJ1-4; 7 bases line up with TRBD1. The junction had 8 bases not matched to a gene; V was cut back by 3 bases and J by 0 bases. The CDR3 runs 17 residues. Germline loops: CDR1 SGDLS, CDR2 YYNGEE. The CDR3 DNA follows: TGTGCCAGCAGCGCCCCAAGGGGGCAAGCAACTAATGAAAAACTGTTTTTT. It yields the protein CASSAPRGQATNEKLFF.

This chain joins TRBV30 and TRBJ2-5; D is undetermined. Trimming stripped 1 base from V and 11 bases from J, with 17 bases between. Germline lookup yields CDR1 GTSNPN and CDR2 SVGIG (reference sequence). The CDR3 length is 13 residues. Written as DNA, the CDR3 is TGTGCCTGGAGTGGGTCGTATGGTCATGAGCAGTACTTC. Its translation is CAWSGSYGHEQYF.

The chain carries TRBV5-1 and TRBJ1-6; perhaps TRBD1 as D (5 bases). Trimming took 4 bases from V and 10 from J, leaving 15 bases between them. Looked up from germline, CDR1 is SGHRS and CDR2 is YFSETQ. CDR3 size: 14 residues. CDR3 bases: TGCGCCAGCAGCGTCGAAGGGGTCTACTCACCCCTCCACTTT. It specifies CASSVEGVYSPLHF.

V and J are TRBV7-3 and TRBJ1-4; the D gene is possibly TRBD1 (5 bases). The CDR3 consists of 15 residues. Trimming took 2 bases from V and 0 from J, leaving 7 bases between them. CDR1 and CDR2 (germline): SGHTA, FQGTGA. The CDR3 sequence is CASSLGRATNEKLFF. In DNA form, the CDR3 reads TGTGCCAGCAGCTTAGGCAGGGCAACTAATGAAAAACTGTTTTTT. Using reference TRBV7-3 and TRBJ1-4 for the parts outside the CDR3, the full variable domain is GAGVSQTPSNKVTEKGKYVELRCDPISGHTALYWYRQSLGQGPEFLIYFQGTGAADDSGLPNDRFFAVRPEGSVSTLKIQRTERGDSAVYLCASSLGRATNEKLFFGSGTQLSVL.

The rearrangement links TRBV5-1 to TRBJ2-5; a weak D match, TRBD2 (5 bases). Germline CDR1 reads SGHRS; CDR2 reads YFSETQ. This CDR3 has 14 residues. The V end was cut by 4 bases, the J end by 1 base, with 11 bases between. CDR3 sequence (DNA): TGCGCCAGCAGCCCAACCCGGGGCCAAGAGACCCAGTACTTC. Amino acid sequence: CASSPTRGQETQYF. Looking up the rest from reference TRBV5-1 and TRBJ2-5 gives the full variable domain: KAGVTQTPRYLIKTRGQQVTLSCSPISGHRSVSWYQQTPGQGLQFLFEYFSETQRNKGNFPGRFSGRQFSNSRSEMNVSTLELGDSALYLCASSPTRGQETQYFGPGTRLLVL.